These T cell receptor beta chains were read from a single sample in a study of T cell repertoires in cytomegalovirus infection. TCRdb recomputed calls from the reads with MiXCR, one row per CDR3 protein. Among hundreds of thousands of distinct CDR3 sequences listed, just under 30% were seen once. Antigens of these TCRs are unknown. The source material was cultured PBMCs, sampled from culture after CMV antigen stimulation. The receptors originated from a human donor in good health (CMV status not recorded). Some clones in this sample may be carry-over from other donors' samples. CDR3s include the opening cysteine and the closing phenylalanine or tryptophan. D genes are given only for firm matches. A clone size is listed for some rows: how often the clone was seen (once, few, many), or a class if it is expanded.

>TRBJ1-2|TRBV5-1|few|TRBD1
CASSPRGGGEDGYTF
TGCGCCAGCAGCCCTAGGGGAGGGGGCGAAGATGGCTACACCTTC
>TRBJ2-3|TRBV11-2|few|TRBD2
CASSQGAGGADTQYF
TGTGCCAGCAGTCAAGGGGCGGGAGGAGCAGATACGCAGTATTTT
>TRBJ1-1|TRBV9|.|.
CASSVGALAVGTEAFF
TGTGCCAGCAGCGTAGGAGCTCTCGCGGTGGGAACTGAAGCTTTCTTT
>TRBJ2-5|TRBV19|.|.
CASSIGTTGETQYF
TGTGCCAGTAGTATAGGAACGACTGGGGAGACCCAGTACTTC
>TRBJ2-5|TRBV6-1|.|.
CASSRASQVLQGTQYF
TGTGCCAGCAGTCGGGCTAGCCAAGTCCTTCAAGGGACCCAGTACTTT
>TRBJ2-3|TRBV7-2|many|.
CASSLGTATDTQYF
TGTGCCAGCAGCTTAGGGACAGCTACAGATACGCAGTATTTT
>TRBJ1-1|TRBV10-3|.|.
CAISESYLKNTEAFF
TGTGCCATCAGTGAGTCGTATTTGAAGAACACTGAAGCTTTCTTT
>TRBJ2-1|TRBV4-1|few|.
CASSQESPLYGSYNEQFF
TGCGCCAGCAGCCAAGAGTCCCCCTTATATGGCTCCTACAATGAGCAGTTCTTC
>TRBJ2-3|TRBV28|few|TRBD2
CASSPTSGSPDTQYF
TGTGCCAGCAGCCCAACTAGCGGGAGCCCAGATACGCAGTATTTT
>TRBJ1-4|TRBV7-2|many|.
CASSLDREGWEKLFF
TGTGCCAGCAGCTTAGACAGGGAAGGTTGGGAAAAACTGTTTTTT
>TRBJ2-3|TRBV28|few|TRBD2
CATGTSGIGDTQYF
TGTGCCACCGGGACTAGCGGGATAGGAGATACGCAGTATTTT
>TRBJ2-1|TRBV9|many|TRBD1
CASSKHQGVYEGEQFF
TGTGCCAGCAGCAAACATCAGGGGGTCTATGAGGGTGAGCAGTTCTTC
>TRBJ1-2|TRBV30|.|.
CAWSFPGGYYGYTF
TGTGCCTGGAGTTTCCCAGGAGGGTACTATGGCTACACCTTC
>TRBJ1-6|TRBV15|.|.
CATSRAPGVGNSPLHF
TGTGCCACCAGCAGAGCCCCTGGGGTCGGTAATTCACCCCTCCACTTT
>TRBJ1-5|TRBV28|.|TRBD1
CASSLRQGSQPQHF
TGTGCCAGCAGTTTAAGACAGGGTTCTCAGCCCCAGCATTTT
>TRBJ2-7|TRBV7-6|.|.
CASSLESRQYF
TGTGCCAGCAGCTTAGAGTCCAGGCAGTACTTC
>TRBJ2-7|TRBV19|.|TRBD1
CATCDRGSYEQYF
TGTGCCACTTGTGACAGGGGCTCCTACGAGCAGTACTTC
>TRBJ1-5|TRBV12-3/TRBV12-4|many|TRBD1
CASSSAGGPYSNQPQHF
TGTGCCAGCAGTTCCGCAGGGGGCCCTTATAGCAATCAGCCCCAGCATTTT
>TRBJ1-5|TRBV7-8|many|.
CASSLARSGPEPQHF
TGTGCCAGCAGCTTAGCGCGTTCAGGCCCTGAGCCCCAGCATTTT
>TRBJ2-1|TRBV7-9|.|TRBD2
CASSSFRLAGPYNEQFF
TGTGCCAGCAGCTCCTTTAGATTAGCGGGACCCTACAATGAGCAGTTCTTC
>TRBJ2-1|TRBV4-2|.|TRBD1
CASSPQATLSDRGSYNEQFF
TGTGCCAGCAGCCCACAGGCAACCCTGAGCGACAGGGGCTCCTACAATGAGCAGTTCTTC
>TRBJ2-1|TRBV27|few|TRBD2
CASRTSRGAYNEQFF
TGTGCCAGCAGGACTAGCCGGGGGGCCTACAATGAGCAGTTCTTC
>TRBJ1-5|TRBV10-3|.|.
CAISGQNSNQPQHF
TGTGCCATAAGTGGGCAGAATAGCAATCAGCCCCAGCATTTT
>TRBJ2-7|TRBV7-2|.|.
CVSSLSASYEQYF
TGTGTCAGCAGCCTTAGCGCCTCCTACGAGCAGTACTTC
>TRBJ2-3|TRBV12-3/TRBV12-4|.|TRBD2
CASSTHFTSGGGDTQYF
TGTGCCAGCAGTACTCACTTTACTAGCGGAGGAGGAGATACGCAGTATTTT
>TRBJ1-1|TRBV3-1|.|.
CASSQLDTNTEAFF
TGTGCCAGCAGCCAATTGGACACTAACACTGAAGCTTTCTTT
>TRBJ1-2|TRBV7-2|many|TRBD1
CASSPRTGAGYGYTF
TGTGCCAGCAGCCCCCGGACAGGGGCTGGGTATGGCTACACCTTC
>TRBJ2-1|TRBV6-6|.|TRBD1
CASSMTGVYNEQFF
TGTGCCAGCAGTATGACAGGGGTCTACAATGAGCAGTTCTTC
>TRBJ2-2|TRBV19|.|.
CASSLERFPGELFF
TGTGCCAGTTCTCTCGAACGTTTCCCCGGGGAGCTGTTTTTT
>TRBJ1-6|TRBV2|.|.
CASRGEINSPLHF
TGTGCCAGCAGAGGGGAAATAAATTCACCCCTCCACTTT
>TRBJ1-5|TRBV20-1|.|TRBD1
CSAAGTGPNGPQHF
TGCAGTGCGGCCGGGACAGGGCCTAATGGGCCCCAGCATTTT
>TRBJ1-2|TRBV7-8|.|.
CASSSGFPAGYTF
TGTGCCAGCAGCTCAGGGTTCCCGGCTGGCTACACCTTC
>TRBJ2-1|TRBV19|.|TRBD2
CASGLAGDHNEQFF
TGTGCCAGTGGACTAGCGGGAGATCATAATGAGCAGTTCTTC
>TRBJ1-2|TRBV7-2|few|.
CASRYGGDGYTF
TGTGCCAGTAGGTACGGGGGCGATGGCTACACCTTC
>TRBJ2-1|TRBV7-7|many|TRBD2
CASSPSATSGYNEQFF
TGTGCTAGCAGCCCTAGTGCGACTAGCGGTTACAATGAGCAGTTCTTC
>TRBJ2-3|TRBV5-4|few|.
CASSARARGFSDTQYF
TGTGCCAGCAGCGCGCGGGCGCGGGGTTTCTCAGATACGCAGTATTTT
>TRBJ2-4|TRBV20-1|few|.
CSARDGGLAKNIQYF
TGCAGTGCTAGAGATGGGGGTTTGGCCAAAAACATTCAGTACTTC
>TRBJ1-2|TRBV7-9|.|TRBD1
CASSVRTGQLFYGYTF
TGTGCCAGCAGCGTCCGGACAGGGCAGCTTTTTTATGGCTACACCTTC
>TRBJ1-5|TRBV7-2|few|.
CASNWAQGLDQPQHF
TGTGCCAGCAACTGGGCCCAGGGCTTGGATCAGCCCCAGCATTTT
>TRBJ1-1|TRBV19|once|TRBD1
CASSHRQGARRTEAFF
TGTGCCAGTAGTCATAGACAGGGGGCTCGGCGCACTGAAGCTTTCTTT
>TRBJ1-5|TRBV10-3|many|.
CAISESRGNQPQHF
TGTGCCATCAGTGAGTCTAGGGGCAATCAGCCCCAGCATTTT
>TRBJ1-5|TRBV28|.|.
CASSLTGQPGEPQHF
TGTGCCAGCAGTTTAACTGGACAACCCGGGGAGCCCCAGCATTTT
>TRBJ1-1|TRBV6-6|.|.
CASSYSGGAFF
TGTGCCAGCAGTTACTCAGGGGGAGCTTTCTTT
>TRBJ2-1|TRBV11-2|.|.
CASSLYPTAVQSNEQFF
TGTGCCAGCAGCCTCTACCCTACAGCGGTACAAAGCAATGAGCAGTTCTTC
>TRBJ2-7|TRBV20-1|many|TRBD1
CSARDGVTGTYEQYF
TGCAGTGCTAGAGATGGGGTGACAGGGACCTACGAGCAGTACTTC
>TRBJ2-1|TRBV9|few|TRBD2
CASSVGGGLAGGEQFF
TGTGCCAGCAGCGTAGGAGGTGGGCTAGCGGGAGGTGAGCAGTTCTTC
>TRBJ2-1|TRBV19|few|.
CASTNRRGPYNEQFF
TGTGCCAGTACCAATAGGCGGGGGCCATACAATGAGCAGTTCTTC
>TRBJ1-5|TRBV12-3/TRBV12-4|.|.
CASSFEGRGNQPQHF
TGTGCCAGCAGTTTTGAAGGGAGAGGAAATCAGCCCCAGCATTTT
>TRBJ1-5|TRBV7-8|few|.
CASSATDPAVGPQHF
TGTGCCAGCAGCGCCACGGACCCAGCTGTTGGGCCCCAGCATTTT
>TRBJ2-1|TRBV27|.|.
CASSPNGYNEQFF
TGTGCCAGCAGCCCGAACGGTTACAATGAGCAGTTCTTC
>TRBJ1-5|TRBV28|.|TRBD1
CASSPGTDSNQPQHF
TGTGCCAGCAGTCCCGGGACAGATAGCAATCAGCCCCAGCATTTT
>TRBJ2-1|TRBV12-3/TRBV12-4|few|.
CASSSSANNEQFF
TGTGCCAGCAGTTCCTCGGCTAACAATGAGCAGTTCTTC
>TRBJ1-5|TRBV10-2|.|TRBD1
CASSDPVVRGQGGNQPQHF
TGCGCCAGCAGTGACCCTGTCGTGAGGGGGCAGGGGGGCAATCAGCCCCAGCATTTT
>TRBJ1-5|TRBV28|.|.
CASSKPGSTGQPQHF
TGTGCCAGCAGTAAGCCAGGGTCGACGGGTCAGCCCCAGCATTTT
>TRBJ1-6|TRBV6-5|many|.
CASSYKTENSPLHF
TGTGCCAGCAGTTACAAAACAGAAAATTCACCCCTCCACTTT
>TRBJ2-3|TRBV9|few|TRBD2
CASSAETSGEADTQYF
TGTGCCAGCAGCGCCGAGACTAGCGGGGAGGCAGATACGCAGTATTTT
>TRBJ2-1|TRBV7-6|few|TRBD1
CASSLAAGQGRGEQFF
TGTGCCAGCAGCTTAGCTGCGGGACAGGGGCGAGGAGAGCAGTTCTTC